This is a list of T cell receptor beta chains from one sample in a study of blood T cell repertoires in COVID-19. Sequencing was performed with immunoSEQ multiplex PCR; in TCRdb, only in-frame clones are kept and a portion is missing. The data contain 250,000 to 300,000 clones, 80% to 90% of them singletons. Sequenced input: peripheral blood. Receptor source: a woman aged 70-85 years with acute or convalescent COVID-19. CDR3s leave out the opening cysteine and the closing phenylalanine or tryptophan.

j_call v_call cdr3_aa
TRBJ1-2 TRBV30 ALSRRADYGYT
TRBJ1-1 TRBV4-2 ASSQEGGLNTEAF
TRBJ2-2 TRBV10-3 AISESWQGAGELF
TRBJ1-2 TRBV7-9 ASSIMGQSYGYT
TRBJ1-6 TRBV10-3 AISEGGNSPLH
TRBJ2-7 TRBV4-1 ASSQETPATGTGVSYEQY
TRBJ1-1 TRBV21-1 ASTSEAF
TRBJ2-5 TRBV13 ASSYRTGGQETQY
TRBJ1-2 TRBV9 ASSASPRGQGGYT
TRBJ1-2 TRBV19 ASSITRQENYGYT
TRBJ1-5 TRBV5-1 ASSDGQNNQPQH
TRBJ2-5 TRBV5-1 ASSSIGQGAGETQY
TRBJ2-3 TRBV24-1 ATSDFPVTGTDTQY
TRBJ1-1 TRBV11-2 ASSFTVGQPEAF
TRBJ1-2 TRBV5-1 ASKLTAYNYGYT
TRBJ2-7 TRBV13 ASSLGLGADRFSYEQY
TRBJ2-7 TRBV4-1 ASSQGLAGLYEQY
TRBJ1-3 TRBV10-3 AISESGTGAVSGNTIY
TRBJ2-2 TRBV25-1 ASRGTSGATGELF
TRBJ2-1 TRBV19 ASRGGRVEQF
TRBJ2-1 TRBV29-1 SVVGVLNEQF
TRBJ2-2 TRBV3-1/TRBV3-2 ASSRLGTTGELF
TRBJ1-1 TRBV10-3 AIRGQLGTEAF
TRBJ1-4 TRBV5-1 ASSTGSSRSNNEKLF
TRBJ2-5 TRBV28 ASRSGETQY
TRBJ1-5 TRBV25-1 ASTKGVSHSNQPQH
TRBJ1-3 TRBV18 ASSPSPGQGAGNTIY
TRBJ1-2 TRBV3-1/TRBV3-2 ASSQQGNYGYT
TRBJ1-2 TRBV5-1 ASSPRTATYGYT
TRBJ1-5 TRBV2 ASSAADRVIGQYQPQH
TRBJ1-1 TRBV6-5 ASSRITEAF
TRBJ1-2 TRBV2 ASRPYRGMNYGYT
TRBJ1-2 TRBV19 ASSDPGQGNYGYT
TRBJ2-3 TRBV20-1 SASWRGVDTQY
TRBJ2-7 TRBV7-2 ASSLRLREQY
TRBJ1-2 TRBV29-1 SVQPDRGEGSGYT
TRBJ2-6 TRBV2 ASSEERGSGANVLT
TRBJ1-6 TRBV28 ASSSLPRPTGSYNSPLH
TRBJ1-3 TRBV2 ASTYESSGNTIY
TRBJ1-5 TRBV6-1 ASSEALGGEPQH
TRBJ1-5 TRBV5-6 ASSLGSQPQH
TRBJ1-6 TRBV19 ASSRTGTPLH
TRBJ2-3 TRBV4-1 ASSQIPYLFTDTQY
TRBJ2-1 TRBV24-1 ATSDLLTSGGGNEQF
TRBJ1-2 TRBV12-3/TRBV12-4 ASSLDRVYGYT
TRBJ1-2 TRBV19 ASSPGTFNYGYT
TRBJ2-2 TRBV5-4 ASSFPGALGELF
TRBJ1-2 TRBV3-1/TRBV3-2 ASSQDTPGTGWDGYT
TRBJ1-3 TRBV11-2 ASSLALQGSSGNTIY
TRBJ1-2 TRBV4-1 ASSPGRSTYGYT
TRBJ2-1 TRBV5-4 ASSFSAGGYNEQF
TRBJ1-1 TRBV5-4 ASSSQDTEAF
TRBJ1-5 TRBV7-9 ASSLDIQPQH
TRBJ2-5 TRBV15 ATSRDRRDETQY
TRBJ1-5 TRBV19 ASTYGGQQPQH